The 18 T cell receptor beta chains presented below share a single source sample, sequenced in a study of blood T cell repertoires in COVID-19. The table came from immunoSEQ multiplex PCR; TCRdb's copy has only in-frame clones and leaves some out. The sample includes approximately 300,000 clones, around 90% of them seen just once. The sequencing input was PBMCs or T cells enriched from blood (not recorded which). These receptors all come from a man between 60 and 75 years old who had recovered from COVID-19.

This clone appeared a single time. V and J are TRBV5-1 and TRBJ2-7; weak D call: TRBD1 (6 bases). Trimming removed 3 bases at V and 6 bases at J, with 16 bases between. Germline values: CDR1 SGHRS, CDR2 YFSETQ. The CDR3 spans 14 residues. This CDR3 reads CASSWDMGPGEQYF. DNA of the CDR3: TGCGCCAGCAGCTGGGACATGGGTCCGGGCGAGCAGTACTTC.

Only a few counts were recorded for this clone. J is TRBJ1-6 and V is TRBV7-6, with D perhaps matching TRBD1 (5 bases). This CDR3 is built from 16 residues. Germline loops: CDR1 SGHVS, CDR2 FNYEAQ. Trimming pared 5 bases from V and 7 bases from J, leaving 18 bases between. CDR3 amino acids: CASSRSGAAGNSPLHF. In DNA form, the CDR3 reads TGTGCCAGCAGCCGAAGTGGGGCGGCAGGGAATTCACCCCTCCACTTT.

This clone was counted a few times. The chain couples TRBV7-9 to TRBJ1-5, with D possibly TRBD1 on 5 matching bases. From germline, CDR1 is SEHNR and CDR2 FQNEAQ (reference sequence). The CDR3 length is 14 residues. V lost 4 bases to trimming and J lost 6 bases, with 13 bases between them. The CDR3 nucleotides are TGTGCCAGCAGCTCAGCAGGGAGGGGTCAGCCCCAGCATTTT. It encodes CASSSAGRGQPQHF. Using reference TRBV7-9 and TRBJ1-5 for the parts outside the CDR3, the full variable domain is DTGVSQNPRHKITKRGQNVTFRCDPISEHNRLYWYRQTLGQGPEFLTYFQNEAQLEKSRLLSDRFSAERPKGSFSTLEIQRTEQGDSAMYLCASSSAGRGQPQHFGDGTRLSIL.

A single count supports this clone. This chain joins TRBV4-2 and TRBJ2-2; TRBD2 agrees at 8 bases. Germline V gives CDR1 LGHNA, CDR2 YNFKEQ. This CDR3 spans 14 amino acids. The junction had 6 bases not matched to a gene; V was cut back by 6 bases and J by 6 bases. CDR3 sequence reads: CASRDREGAGELFF. The CDR3 bases are TGTGCCAGCAGAGATCGGGAGGGGGCCGGGGAGCTGTTTTTT.

V is TRBV15 and J is TRBJ2-5, with D possibly TRBD2 on 6 matching bases. The V gene lost 0 bases and the J gene lost 5 bases, with 16 bases spanning the gap. The CDR3 spans 16 residues. Germline loops: CDR1 LNHNV, CDR2 YYDKDF (reference sequence). CDR3 sequence reads: CATSRELRVGRETQYF. CDR3 sequence (DNA): TGTGCCACCAGCAGAGAACTCAGGGTTGGGAGGGAGACCCAGTACTTC.

The J gene is TRBJ2-3, the V gene TRBV24-1; 10 nucleotides align to TRBD2. V lost 3 bases and J lost 2; bases outside the gene matches: 4. This CDR3 contains 16 residues. In germline, CDR1 is KGHDR, CDR2 SFDVKD. CDR3 in amino acids: CATSDLLAGDTDTQYF. In nucleotides, the CDR3 is TGTGCCACCAGTGATCTCCTAGCGGGAGACACAGATACGCAGTATTTT.

This clone came up once. This chain links TRBV2 with TRBJ1-6; perhaps TRBD1 as D (6 bases). V shed 6 bases and J shed 10 bases, with 16 bases lying between them. Germline lookup yields CDR1 SNHLY and CDR2 FYNNEI. The CDR3 runs to 14 residues. The CDR3 loop is CASRVTGLGSPLHF. In nucleotides, the CDR3 is TGTGCCAGCAGAGTAACAGGGTTAGGGTCACCCCTCCACTTT.

The chain couples TRBV28 to TRBJ2-7; 8 nucleotides match TRBD1. V shed 8 bases and J 3 bases; nucleotides not matched to a gene: 9. The CDR3 spans 14 residues. The germline CDR1 and CDR2 sequences are MDHEN and SYDVKM. The CDR3, as DNA: TGTGCCAGCCGTGCCAGGGGGCATTTCTACGAGCAGTACTTC. This encodes CASRARGHFYEQYF.

J is TRBJ2-2 and V is TRBV5-1; perhaps TRBD2 as D (6 bases). CDR1 is SGHRS and CDR2 is YFSETQ in the germline V gene. The CDR3 extends over 14 amino acids. V lost 1 base and J lost 4, with 8 bases in between. CDR3 in amino acids: CASSLQTSTGELFF. The CDR3 bases are TGCGCCAGCAGCTTGCAGACTAGCACCGGGGAGCTGTTTTTT.

About this clone: Other DNA variants within this sample encode the same CDR3. The chain is built from TRBV18 and TRBJ2-1, with 10 bases matching TRBD2. The CDR3 contains 15 residues. Germline V gene data show CDR1 as KGHSH and CDR2 as LQKENI. V was clipped by 4 bases and J by 3 bases; unmatched bases: 3. DNA of the CDR3: TGTGCCAGCTCACTTACTAGCGGGGTCTACAATGAGCAGTTCTTC. Residues: CASSLTSGVYNEQFF.

The chain carries TRBV7-9 and TRBJ2-1; possibly TRBD2 for D (5 bases). V was shortened by 3 bases and J by 12 bases, with 27 bases between the two germline ends. The CDR3 consists of 17 residues. Germline-derived CDR1 and CDR2 are SEHNR and FQNEAQ (reference sequence). The CDR3 reads CASSFPWTYDRLDRQFF. The DNA of the CDR3 is TGTGCCAGCAGCTTCCCTTGGACTTACGATAGGTTAGATAGGCAGTTCTTC.

The chain recombines TRBV21-1 with TRBJ2-5; the D call in the table, TRBD1, was not verified against the DNA. TRBV21-1 is flagged as a pseudogene. The CDR3 extends over 15 amino acids. The CDR3 coding sequence is TGTGCCAGCAGCAAAGGACAGGGGGCGGAAGAGACCCAGTACTTC. Protein: CASSKGQGAEETQYF.

The chain recombines TRBV7-9 with TRBJ2-1; no clear D gene. The germline gives CDR1 SEHNR, CDR2 FQNEAQ (reference sequence). CDR3 length equals 12 residues. Trimming left V 2 bases short and J 8 bases short, with 7 bases between. The CDR3 region is CASSLSNYEQFF. CDR3 coding DNA: TGTGCCAGCAGCTTATCAAACTATGAGCAGTTCTTC.

The chain couples TRBV7-8 to TRBJ1-1, with D unresolved. Per germline, CDR1 SGHVS and CDR2 FQNEAQ. V was clipped by 5 bases and J by 1 base, with 11 bases between them. CDR3 length: 14 residues. CDR3 residues: CASSKWEQNTEAFF. CDR3 bases: TGTGCCAGCAGCAAGTGGGAGCAGAACACTGAAGCTTTCTTT. The variable domain in full, completed from reference TRBV7-8 and TRBJ1-1, reads GAGVSQSPRYKVAKRGQDVALRCDPISGHVSLFWYQQALGQGPEFLTYFQNEAQLDKSGLPSDRFFAERPEGSVSTLKIQRTQQEDSAVYLCASSKWEQNTEAFFGQGTRLTVV.

This clone was seen a handful of times. The same CDR3 also results from other DNA sequences found in this sample. This sequence joins TRBV7-8 and TRBJ1-1; tentatively, D is TRBD1 (6 bases). V was pared by 1 base and J by 8 bases, with 11 bases between. The CDR3 totals 13 residues. Germline V gives CDR1 SGHVS, CDR2 FQNEAQ. CDR3 sequence: CASSLVQQGEAFF. CDR3 sequence (DNA): TGTGCCAGCAGCTTAGTTCAACAGGGAGAAGCTTTCTTT.

J is TRBJ1-3 and V is TRBV11-2, with D unresolved. This CDR3 has 13 residues. Germline assignment: CDR1 SGHAT and CDR2 FQNNGV. Trimming left V 0 bases short and J 7 bases short, with 7 bases between. CDR3 DNA sequence: TGTGCCAGCAGCTTAGATGCGCGGAACACCATATATTTT. Its translation is CASSLDARNTIYF.

The CDR3 DNA reads as TGTGCCAGCTCCGGGAGCACGGGAAACATTCAGTACTTC. Amino acids: CASSGSTGNIQYF. This chain links TRBV18 with TRBJ2-4, with D tentatively TRBD2 (6 bases). The V gene lost 6 bases and the J gene lost 6 bases, with 12 bases spanning the gap. CDR1 is KGHSH and CDR2 is LQKENI in the germline V gene. This CDR3 contains 13 residues.

The chain uses TRBV4-1 and TRBJ2-1, with D possibly matching TRBD2 (5 bases). Trimming removed 0 bases from V and 8 bases from J, with 8 bases in between. The CDR3 loop spans 13 amino acids. Germline V gene data show CDR1 as MGHRA and CDR2 as YSYEKL. The CDR3 loop reads CASSQDRGYEQFF. The CDR3 nucleotides are TGCGCCAGCAGCCAAGATCGGGGTTATGAGCAGTTCTTC.